This T cell receptor beta chain comes out of a study of blood T cell repertoires in COVID-19. Study-level information: The study drew acute and convalescent COVID-19 samples from the United States, Italy and Spain. T cells, B-cell-depleted T cells, or PBMCs supplied cDNA or gDNA.

Measured with immunoSEQ multiplex PCR; TCRdb has only the in-frame clones, and not every one. The data contain approximately 220,000 clones, 70% to 90% of them seen just once; the ten biggest clones take up 7.4%. Trimming took 0 bases from V and 7 from J, leaving 13 bases between them. The CDR3 has 15 amino acids. CDR1 is SGDLS and CDR2 is YYNGEE in the germline V gene. Everyone who took part was roughly 18 to 100 years old, and they came from 20 to 25 US areas. Participants were placed into cohorts based on the clinical history they reported. This TCR was recovered from a woman between 40 and 50 years old with acute COVID-19. The specimen sequenced was PBMCs or T cells enriched from blood (not recorded which). This chain links TRBV9 with TRBJ1-4; TRBD1 might be the D (6 bases). CDR3 DNA: TGTGCCAGCAGCGTAGTGGGGGCCCCGGGTGAAAAACTGTTTTTT. Encoded protein: CASSVVGAPGEKLFF.